Following are 15 T cell receptor beta chains from one sample sequenced in a study of blood T cell repertoires in COVID-19. The method was immunoSEQ multiplex PCR; TCRdb's version includes in-frame clones alone and lacks a portion of them. The sample lists some 61,000 clones; roughly 88% were seen once. The sequencing sample was made of peripheral blood. The receptors derive from a man aged 25-45 years with acute or convalescent COVID-19.

V and J are TRBV7-8 and TRBJ1-6; D ambiguous. The CDR3 sequence is 14 residues long. Germline lookup yields CDR1 SGHVS and CDR2 FQNEAQ. V lost 3 bases, J lost 6 bases, and 9 bases lay in between. CDR3 residues: CASSLRVSNSPLHF. DNA for the CDR3: TGTGCCAGCAGCTTGCGGGTTTCTAATTCACCCCTCCACTTT.

This chain connects TRBV5-1 to TRBJ1-1; D unclear. The CDR3 loop spans 13 amino acids. V shed 2 bases and J shed 0 bases, with 5 bases lying between them. Germline values: CDR1 SGHRS, CDR2 YFSETQ. CDR3 nucleotide sequence: TGCGCCAGCAGCTTCCAGATGAACACTGAAGCTTTCTTT. Amino acid sequence: CASSFQMNTEAFF.

The rearrangement links TRBV7-9 to TRBJ2-7; TRBD1 agrees at 9 bases. The ends lost 4 bases at V and 4 bases at J; junction bases unmatched: 5. The germline V gene encodes CDR1 SEHNR and CDR2 FQNEAQ (reference sequence). The CDR3 contains 14 residues. DNA of the CDR3: TGTGCCAGCAGCTCCCCGGGACAGGGATACGAGCAGTACTTC. Its protein is CASSSPGQGYEQYF.

The V and J genes are TRBV9 and TRBJ1-1, with 7 bases lining up with TRBD1. CDR1 is SGDLS, CDR2 YYNGEE, per germline. V gave up 4 bases and J gave up 1 base; unmatched junction bases: 4. The CDR3 loop spans 14 amino acids. This chain's CDR3 is CASSPRTGNTEAFF. The CDR3 DNA is TGTGCCAGCAGCCCCCGGACAGGGAACACTGAAGCTTTCTTT.

V is TRBV19 and J is TRBJ1-5; no definite D call. V lost 8 bases and J 0 bases, leaving 11 bases between the germline ends. Per germline, CDR1 LNHDA and CDR2 SQIVND (reference sequence). This CDR3 has 14 residues. The CDR3 sequence is CASHRVNSNQPQHF. DNA of the CDR3: TGTGCCAGTCATCGGGTGAATAGCAATCAGCCCCAGCATTTT.

This clone was counted once. The chain recombines TRBV7-2 with TRBJ1-2, with 7 bases lining up with TRBD1. With 5 bases clipped from V and 2 bases from J, the junction kept 8 bases outside the gene matches. The CDR3 contains 15 residues. Germline V gives CDR1 SGHTA, CDR2 FQGNSA. CDR3 sequence: CASSPEAGGNYGYTF. In nucleotides, the CDR3 is TGTGCCAGCAGCCCGGAGGCAGGGGGGAACTATGGCTACACCTTC. Based on the CDR3 plus reference TRBV7-2 and TRBJ1-2, the full variable domain is GAGVSQSPSNKVTEKGKDVELRCDPISGHTALYWYRQSLGQGLEFLIYFQGNSAPDKSGLPSDRFSAERTGGSVSTLTIQRTQQEDSAVYLCASSPEAGGNYGYTFGSGTRLTVV.

The rearrangement links TRBV29-1 to TRBJ1-3; maybe TRBD1 (6 bases). In germline, CDR1 is SQVTM, CDR2 ANQGSEA. V was clipped by 7 bases and J by 2 bases, with 9 bases between them. The CDR3 has 12 amino acids. In DNA, the CDR3 is TGCAGCGGACAGGTTGCTGGAAACACCATATATTTT. Encoded protein: CSGQVAGNTIYF.

The chain is built from TRBV3-1 (or the pseudogene TRBV3-2) and TRBJ1-2, with a weak D call TRBD1 (5 bases). V was clipped by 0 bases and J by 4 bases, with 18 bases between them. This CDR3 contains 17 residues. The germline gives CDR1 LGHDT, CDR2 YNNKEL (reference sequence). The CDR3 sequence: CASSQDGGGQGGYGYTF. CDR3 coding DNA: TGTGCCAGCAGCCAAGATGGAGGAGGGCAGGGAGGCTATGGCTACACCTTC.

The rearrangement links TRBV7-2 to TRBJ2-5; possibly TRBD2 for D (7 bases). Between the trimmed V and J ends, which lost 1 base and 4 bases, there was a span of 13 bases. Germline loops: CDR1 SGHTA, CDR2 FQGNSA. CDR3 length: 15 residues. In DNA form, the CDR3 reads TGTGCCAGCAGCTTAGGTGCGGGGGCTAGAGAGACCCAGTACTTC. It specifies CASSLGAGARETQYF. Supplemented by reference TRBV7-2 and TRBJ2-5, the full variable domain reads GAGVSQSPSNKVTEKGKDVELRCDPISGHTALYWYRQSLGQGLEFLIYFQGNSAPDKSGLPSDRFSAERTGGSVSTLTIQRTQQEDSAVYLCASSLGAGARETQYFGPGTRLLVL.

This chain links TRBV6-2 or TRBV6-3 with TRBJ2-3, with 7 bases fitting TRBD1. After removal of 5 bases from V and 4 bases from J, the junction contained 3 bases not matched to a gene. In germline, CDR1 is MNHEY, CDR2 SVGEGT. The CDR3 runs to 13 residues. CDR3 DNA sequence: TGTGCCAGCAGTCGACAGGGTTCAGATACGCAGTATTTT. It is translated as CASSRQGSDTQYF.

The genes are TRBV3-1 (or the pseudogene TRBV3-2) and TRBJ2-1; D perhaps matches TRBD2 (5 bases). Germline assignment: CDR1 LGHDT and CDR2 YNNKEL (reference sequence). This CDR3 contains 15 residues. V lost 1 base, J lost 3 bases, and 10 bases lay in between. For the CDR3, the DNA is TGTGCCAGCAGCCAAGGGACTCTTTTCTACAATGAGCAGTTCTTC. Translation gives CASSQGTLFYNEQFF.

The chain is built from TRBV20-1 and TRBJ2-7; tentatively, D is TRBD1 (6 bases). There are 14 residues in the CDR3. The germline CDR1 and CDR2 sequences are DFQATT and SNEGSKA (reference sequence). Trimming removed 3 bases at V and 4 bases at J, with 16 bases between. The CDR3 nucleotides read TGCAGTGCTAGTGGCGGCCAGGGGATTTACGAGCAGTACTTC. Encoded protein: CSASGGQGIYEQYF.

This sequence joins TRBV27 and TRBJ2-1; 9 nucleotides match TRBD2. Per germline, CDR1 MNHEY and CDR2 SMNVEV (reference sequence). Trimming removed 6 bases from V and 4 bases from J; junction bases left unmatched: 7. This CDR3 is 15 amino acids long. CDR3: CASSPTSGLYNEQFF. The CDR3 DNA reads as TGTGCCAGCAGCCCTACTAGCGGGCTATACAATGAGCAGTTCTTC.

This clone has just a few counts. V is TRBV28 and J is TRBJ1-4; D uncertain. Germline-derived CDR1 and CDR2 are MDHEN and SYDVKM. The germline V and J ends were trimmed by 2 bases and 5 bases, with 9 bases remaining between them. This CDR3 has 14 residues. The DNA of the CDR3 is TGTGCCAGCAGTTTACCAGGCAGAAATGAAAAACTGTTTTTT. Protein: CASSLPGRNEKLFF.

The rearrangement links TRBV4-1 to TRBJ1-5, with 10 bases aligning to TRBD1. Germline trimming cut 1 base from V and 5 bases from J; bases unmatched to any gene: 2. The CDR3 sequence is 15 residues long. Germline CDR1 reads MGHRA; CDR2 reads YSYEKL. CDR3 nucleotides: TGCGCCAGCAGCCAAGCGGACAGGGGGTATCAGCCCCAGCATTTT. It is translated as CASSQADRGYQPQHF.